Presented here are 10 T cell receptor beta chains from one specimen sequenced in a study of blood T cell repertoires in COVID-19. Produced via immunoSEQ multiplex PCR; TCRdb's table is partial and in-frame only. This table has 60,000 or so clones, approximately 80% appearing once. Material for sequencing was peripheral blood. These receptors were collected from a man aged 25-45 years with COVID-19, enrolled during active disease.

J is TRBJ2-1 and V is TRBV11-2; D is perhaps TRBD2 (6 bases). V was trimmed by 5 bases and J by 0 bases, leaving 17 bases between them. Germline V gene sequence: CDR1 SGHAT, CDR2 FQNNGV. This CDR3 has 17 residues. The CDR3 DNA is TGTGCCAGCAGCGCCACCCCACTAGCCCCCTCCTACAATGAGCAGTTCTTC. Amino acid sequence: CASSATPLAPSYNEQFF.

This chain uses TRBV4-1 with TRBJ2-1; 10 bases fit TRBD2. Germline V lookup: CDR1 MGHRA, CDR2 YSYEKL. V gave up 2 bases and J gave up 1 base; unmatched junction bases: 2. The CDR3 is made up of 16 amino acids. CDR3: CASSQTSGISYNEQFF. The CDR3 nucleotides are TGCGCCAGCAGCCAAACTAGCGGGATTTCCTACAATGAGCAGTTCTTC.

The chain recombines TRBV11-2 with TRBJ1-4; the match to TRBD1 covers 8 bases. Germline V gives CDR1 SGHAT, CDR2 FQNNGV. The J segment lost 7 bases and the V segment lost 4 bases, leaving 8 bases of the junction unmatched. This CDR3 is built from 15 residues. CDR3 amino acids: CASSSSTGAGEKLFF. Here the CDR3 DNA reads TGTGCCAGCAGCTCGTCGACAGGGGCGGGTGAAAAACTGTTTTTT.

Only one count was recorded for this clone. The rearrangement joins TRBV15 to TRBJ2-3, with D possibly being TRBD2 (5 bases). The V gene's germline CDR1 is LNHNV and CDR2 YYDKDF (reference sequence). V lost 1 base, J lost 6 bases, and 8 bases lay in between. This CDR3 region has 13 residues. CDR3 sequence (DNA): TGTGCCACCAGCAGAGTTAGGGAGGATACGCAGTATTTT. Its translation is CATSRVREDTQYF. Full variable domain (remainder filled in from reference TRBV15 and TRBJ2-3): DAMVIQNPRYQVTQFGKPVTLSCSQTLNHNVMYWYQQKSSQAPKLLFHYYDKDFNNEADTPDNFQSRRPNTSFCFLDIRSPGLGDTAMYLCATSRVREDTQYFGPGTRLTVL.

The chain links TRBV2 to TRBJ2-2; a weak D match, TRBD1 (6 bases). Germline lookup yields CDR1 SNHLY and CDR2 FYNNEI. The CDR3 sequence is 14 residues long. Deletions cut 4 bases from V and 7 bases from J, with 13 bases between. Here the CDR3 reads CASSVQGTGGELFF. The CDR3 bases are TGTGCCAGCAGTGTACAGGGAACGGGCGGGGAGCTGTTTTTT.

The J gene is TRBJ1-2, the V gene TRBV9; D may be TRBD1 (5 bases). V lost 4 bases and J 6 bases, leaving 19 bases between the germline ends. Germline-derived CDR1 and CDR2 are SGDLS and YYNGEE. The CDR3 sequence is 15 residues long. CDR3 loop: CASSFEGTRKDGYTF. CDR3 sequence (DNA): TGTGCCAGCAGCTTCGAGGGGACTAGGAAGGATGGCTACACCTTC. The full variable domain, with the rest looked up from reference TRBV9 and TRBJ1-2, is DSGVTQTPKHLITATGQRVTLRCSPRSGDLSVYWYQQSLDQGLQFLIQYYNGEERAKGNILERFSAQQFPDLHSELNLSSLELGDSALYFCASSFEGTRKDGYTFGSGTRLTVV.

This clone was seen only once. The chain uses TRBV30 and TRBJ2-7; possibly TRBD2 for D (6 bases). The V gene's germline CDR1 is GTSNPN and CDR2 SVGIG (reference sequence). The V and J ends lost 5 bases and 3 bases respectively, with 20 bases between them. CDR3 length: 15 amino acids. CDR3 sequence reads: CAWSVQGGVIYEQYF. CDR3 in DNA: TGTGCCTGGTCTGTTCAGGGAGGTGTAATCTACGAGCAGTACTTC.

The rearrangement joins TRBV6-5 to TRBJ1-2; D gene uncertain. V was clipped by 6 bases and J by 0 bases, with 14 bases between them. CDR3 size: 15 residues. The germline gives CDR1 MNHEY, CDR2 SVGAGI. The CDR3 here is CASRDVWGANYGYTF. The DNA of the CDR3 is TGTGCCAGCAGGGACGTGTGGGGAGCTAACTATGGCTACACCTTC.

The chain is built from TRBV27 and TRBJ1-2; 8 bases map to TRBD1. The J segment lost 4 bases and the V segment lost 5 bases, leaving 6 bases of the junction unmatched. CDR1 is MNHEY and CDR2 is SMNVEV in the germline V gene (reference sequence). The length of the CDR3 is 14 residues. The CDR3 sequence is CASSPTTGGYGYTF. CDR3 nucleotide sequence: TGTGCCAGCAGTCCGACAACAGGGGGCTATGGCTACACCTTC.

This chain links TRBV7-6 with TRBJ2-3, with 9 bases aligning to TRBD2. The trim removed 3 bases at V and 2 bases at J, leaving 9 bases unmatched. Germline CDR1 reads SGHVS; CDR2 reads FNYEAQ. The CDR3 sequence is 17 residues long. CDR3 loop: CASSLLALAGPTDTQYF. DNA of the CDR3: TGTGCCAGCAGCTTGTTAGCACTAGCGGGCCCCACAGATACGCAGTATTTT.